This TCR beta chain was identified in a study of vaccination effects on CD4 cells after COVID-19. Points from the study as a whole: Few convalescent patients were studied, and early post-infection samples were lacking. Late post-vaccination samples showed marked contraction of infection- and vaccine-induced clones.

The V gene lost 5 bases and the J gene lost 0 bases, with 10 bases spanning the gap. Germline V lookup: CDR1 MDHEN, CDR2 SYDVKM. The CDR3 spans 14 residues. In regard to this clone: What it binds is unknown.

TCRdb keeps only in-frame clones here, not all; method: immunoSEQ multiplex PCR. The profile covers 70,000 or so clones, with roughly 80% appearing a single time and 2% to 2.5% taken by the ten largest. Culturing for approximately 10 days preceded CD4+ T cell isolation. The sequence was obtained from a human donor who received a COVID-19 vaccine. This chain uses TRBV28 with TRBJ1-2; D not resolved. The source material was CD4+ T cells from PBMCs cultured without peptide, sampled before COVID-19 vaccination. The CDR3 DNA is TGTGCCAGCAGTCCTCTGGGAGCTAACTATGGCTACACCTTC. Amino acid sequence: CASSPLGANYGYTF.